This T cell receptor beta chain is from a study of HIV-infected patients and healthy controls. General study points: During therapy, HIV-associated CDR3s fell significantly in frequency, while CMV-associated CDR3s did not change significantly. HIV-infected patients shared fewer CDR3 sequences between individuals than healthy controls.

Around 530 ng RNA was reverse transcribed with alpha and beta constant-region primers. Using multiplexing indices, alpha and beta chain libraries were generated apart by chain-specific third strand synthesis. In TCRdb, the 5' RACE reads were re-called with MiXCR into one record per CDR3 protein. The sample includes under 20,000 distinct CDR3 sequences, roughly a tenth of them seen just once. The repertoire came from unfractionated whole blood and reflected all unsorted peripheral T cells. V lost 4 bases and J 5 bases, leaving 15 bases between the germline ends. The CDR3 extends over 15 amino acids. Germline CDR1 and CDR2: SGHRS and YFSETQ. The sample holds a few counts of this clonotype. The antigen remains undetermined.

Sequenced input: blood. The chain joins TRBV5-1 to TRBJ1-4; D is possibly TRBD1 (6 bases). This TCR came from an adult in good health. For the CDR3, the DNA is TGCGCCAGCAGCACCTTCCCGGGGGCGAATGAAAAACTGTTTTTT. It specifies CASSTFPGANEKLFF.